What follows is one T cell receptor beta chain and its context. This clonotype was seen at least ten times. It has no known antigen specificity. No base quality values were provided; no much bigger clone lies one nucleotide off. TCR libraries were constructed from 350 to 400 ng RNA using the Immunoverse kit, and molecular barcoded adaptors covering alpha/delta and beta/gamma chains were employed. TCR library preparation was performed with the same RNA that was used for transcriptome sequencing. An Illumina HiSeq 4000 with 2 x 150 cycles was used to sequence the TCR libraries. In the authors' own workflow: TCR reads were aligned to human V, D, J and C references and assembled into CDR3 clonotypes with MiXCR, including quality filtering and error correction. The tcR package in R was used to analyze clonotype counts and gene usage diversity. For inspection of raw mapping reads, RNA-seq reads were mapped by STAR aligner version 2.5.3a onto GRCh37 of the human genome. To test how sequencing depth affects detected clonotypes, IR-seq fastq files were randomly downsampled with Seqtk 1.3. The public reads were reprocessed in TCRdb via fastp at Q25 and MiXCR, keeping in-frame beta chains. Entries are consolidated by CDR3 protein sequence, retaining the most common genes and DNA. TCRdb, rather than the study authors, made the V and J calls. Present in this sample are some 24,000 distinct CDR3 sequences, roughly 23% of which were seen just once. The ten largest clonotypes hold around 47% of the sample.

The sample originates from a study of read filtering for tumor transcriptome and immune sequencing (dated by TCRdb to 2018 to 2021). Context from the whole study: The cohort had 17 male and approximately 15 female patients with a mean age of roughly 64 years, ranging from about 40 to 85. Under revised international staging, about eight patients fell into R-ISS I, about 17 into R-ISS II and six or seven into R-ISS III. Whole-transcriptome libraries were prepared with the TruSeq RNA Access Library Prep Kit after DNase treatment. TCR-region mapped reads per sample ranged from about 4.05 to 10.27 million with IR-seq versus only roughly 85 to 1,300 with RNA-seq. TCR repertoires obtained by targeted immune repertoire sequencing and by bulk whole-transcriptome sequencing performed on the same bone marrow samples were compared. As a main aim, a read-filtering strategy for immune repertoire data was addressed, with the specific question being whether clonotypes supported by a single read should be removed. Overall study results and their limits: In IR-seq, single-read clonotypes were roughly 82% of clonotypes but approximately 3.5% of total reads; in RNA-seq they were about three quarters of clonotypes and more than 40% of reads. Clonotypes were captured by IR-seq at much higher depth and more reliably than by RNA-seq, and smaller IR-seq throughput was sufficient for identification of most shared clonotypes. The correlation between IR-seq and RNA-seq shared clonotype proportions was increased by removal of single-read clonotypes. The sorted CD138-negative fraction was composed of a mixed bone marrow immune population rather than of purified T cells.

Each patient had bone marrow sampled at the time of active disease. Ficoll-Hypaque density gradient centrifugation was used to isolate the bone marrow mononuclear cells. To remove myeloma plasma cells, the cells were labeled with CD138 magnetic microbeads on a MACS separator, and CD138-negative cells were then collected by negative selection. Flow cytometry on an Attune NxT with CD138 antibodies was used to check the purity of the isolated cells. Total RNA was extracted with TRIzol reagent and quantified with a NanoDrop spectrophotometer. For each patient, paired RNA-seq and IR-seq were run on the CD138-negative bone marrow sample from that patient. Including the terminal cysteine and phenylalanine, the CDR3 comprises 12 residues. Just CDR3 DNA is preserved here, 36 bases in frame from base 1. From the germline V gene, CDR1 is SGHTA and CDR2 is FQGNSA. At the junction V is shortened by 6 bases and J by 9 bases, with 12 bases in between.

Here the chain combines TRBV7-2 and TRBJ2-1; the D element might be TRBD1 or TRBD2, as each aligns at 6 bases. The origin of this receptor is a donor at least 40 years old with multiple myeloma. Sample: a population of CD138-negative cells sorted from bone marrow. The cell subset or site label here, explained by the study, means: bone marrow mononuclear cells depleted of CD138+ plasma/myeloma cells by negative magnetic selection. The encoded CDR3 is CASSPGAGEQFF. The bases read TGTGCCAGCAGTCCGGGGGCCGGTGAGCAGTTCTTC.